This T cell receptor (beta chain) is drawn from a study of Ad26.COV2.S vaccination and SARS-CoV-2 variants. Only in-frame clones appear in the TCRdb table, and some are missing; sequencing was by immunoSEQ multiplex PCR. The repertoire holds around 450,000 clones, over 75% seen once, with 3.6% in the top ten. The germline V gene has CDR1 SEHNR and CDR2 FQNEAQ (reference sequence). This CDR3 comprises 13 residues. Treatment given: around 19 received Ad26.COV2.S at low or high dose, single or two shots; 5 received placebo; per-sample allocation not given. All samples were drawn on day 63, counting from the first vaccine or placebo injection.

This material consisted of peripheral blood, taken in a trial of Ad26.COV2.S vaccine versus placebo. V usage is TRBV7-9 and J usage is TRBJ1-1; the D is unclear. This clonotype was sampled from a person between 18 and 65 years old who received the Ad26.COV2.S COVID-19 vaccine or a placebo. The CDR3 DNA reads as TGTGCGACGTATAGGCGGGAGAACACTGAAGCTTTCTTT. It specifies CATYRRENTEAFF.